This T cell receptor (beta chain) stems from a study of T cell responses to AZD1222 COVID-19 vaccine (dated by TCRdb to the early 2020s). With respect to the entire study: Because spike-specific TCR depth and breadth did not differ between the two schedules, AZD1222 recipients who got a second dose at roughly 4 weeks were pooled with those who got a second dose at roughly 12 weeks. TCR sequencing was performed for more than 230 trial participants, of whom 200 to 220 were given two doses of AZD1222 and around 25 were given two doses of MenACWY control vaccine. Trial participants were enrolled by age into subgroups of 18-55, 56-69 and 70-plus years, and roughly 150, 30 and 60 TCR-sequenced participants, respectively, were included in these subgroups. Study-level results and caveats: Because no samples from the day 14 peak response were available, repertoires could be characterized only after the peak T cell response. Epitopes outside the regions mutated in the B.1.351 and B.1.1.7 variants were reportedly recognized by nearly half of the unique spike-specific TCRs. Participants were mostly white British and included more females than males, and it was suggested by the authors that clonal diversity may have been underestimated. After two AZD1222 doses, both the breadth and the depth of spike-specific TCRs were significantly higher than at day 0 and than in MenACWY recipients. Conclusions about previously exposed vaccinees were limited because only a handful of AZD1222 recipients were SARS-CoV-2 seropositive at baseline. Vaccine-associated CD4 TCRs spanned the whole spike protein, with dominant responses in regions 160-218 and 743-854. The 56-69-year group was small, and its depth increase did not reach significance, likely because of low power.

The intended sense of this specimen's time point label: baseline before first vaccination. Vaccinee samples were obtained from the UK trials COV001 and COV002, which included a single-blind randomized controlled phase 2/3 trial of AZD1222 (ChAdOx1 nCoV-19) in healthy adults. For TCRbeta chain sequencing, PBMC samples from trial participants were taken at day 0 and at day 28 after the second dose. Germline trimming: 6 bases from V, 4 bases from J; junction bases outside gene matches: 5. The CDR3 spans 15 residues, from the cysteine through the phenylalanine. Only the CDR3 DNA is retained, 45 bases long and in frame from the first base. According to the germline V gene (reference sequence), CDR1 reads LNHDA and CDR2 reads SQIVND. The CDR3 regions of human TCRbeta chains were subjected to immunosequencing. The authors' analysis ran thus. Repertoire TCRs were checked for matches against a reference library of SARS-CoV-2-specific TCRs that had been generated using the MIRA antigen-specificity platform. Breadth was defined as the fraction of unique TCRs that were SARS-CoV-2-associated, and depth was defined as the fraction of total T cells that were SARS-CoV-2-associated. Each spike-specific TCR was assigned to its reactive spike region and to a CD4 or CD8 class using the MIRA data. Log10-transformed breadth and depth values were compared by one-way ANOVA with Sidak's multiple comparisons tests. TCRdb provides this immuneACCESS table in a form limited to in-frame rearrangements. Some clones are lacking; in checked studies, under half of them reflect an unresolved V gene, and why the rest are absent is not known. That table is the source of V, J and clone size, and D and trimming were worked out from the DNA. The sample table records around 140,000 clones; about 93% of these occur just once. Of the sample, approximately 5.3% falls within the top ten clones.

As for this clone: Its antigen target is currently unknown. Base quality data are lacking; no much larger clone is found one base away.

The V and J genes are TRBV19 and TRBJ2-5, with 13 bases matching TRBD2. Here the sequenced sample was peripheral blood, taken on day 0 of AZD1222 vaccination. This receptor was identified in an adult in good health. The CDR3 region: CASSRTSGGIETQYF. The nucleotides read TGTGCCAGTAGCCGGACTAGCGGGGGAATAGAGACCCAGTACTTC. Reference TRBV19 and TRBJ2-5 genes cover what lies past the CDR3, so the full variable domain is DGGITQSPKYLFRKEGQNVTLSCEQNLNHDAMYWYRQDPGQGLRLIYYSQIVNDFQKGDIAEGYSVSREKKESFPLTVTSAQKNPTAFYLCASSRTSGGIETQYFGPGTRLLVL.